The 21 T cell receptor beta chains below come from one sample, sequenced in a study of patients and donors after allogeneic stem cell transplantation. TCRdb passed the RT-PCR reads through MiXCR, listing each CDR3 protein once. Of 45,000 to 65,000 distinct CDR3 sequences in the sample, 13% were seen once. Sequenced input: blood, either unsorted or a sorted T cell fraction (not recorded which). The receptor set was obtained from a human donor who was either an allogeneic HSCT recipient or a stem cell or donor lymphocyte infusion donor (not recorded which). It is not recorded whose cells these are; they may come from a transplant donor.

This chain links TRBV3-1 with TRBJ2-1, with D perhaps given as TRBD1 or TRBD2 (5 bases each). V gave up 2 bases and J gave up 2 bases, with 13 bases separating them. Germline-derived CDR1 and CDR2 are LGHDT and YNNKEL (reference sequence). The CDR3 length is 16 residues. The DNA of the CDR3 is TGTGCCAGCAGCCAAATCGTCGGGGCCACCTACAATGAGCAGTTCTTC. Its translation is CASSQIVGATYNEQFF.

This clonotype has ten or more counts. CDR3 protein: CATSRGRNTGELFF. The CDR3 DNA is TGTGCCACCAGCAGGGGAAGGAACACCGGGGAGCTGTTTTTT. V usage is TRBV24-1 and J usage is TRBJ2-2; D may be TRBD1 (6 bases). Germline CDR1 KGHDR, CDR2 SFDVKD. There are 14 residues in the CDR3. Trimming took 7 bases from V and 1 from J, leaving 9 bases between them.

The V call is TRBV7-2, the J call TRBJ2-3, with TRBD2 identical over 9 bases. CDR1 SGHTA and CDR2 FQGNSA come from the germline V gene. V was clipped by 3 bases and J by 2 bases; unmatched bases: 3. This CDR3 spans 15 amino acids. The CDR3 sequence is CASSFSGSVTDTQYF. In DNA form, the CDR3 reads TGTGCCAGCAGCTTTAGCGGGAGTGTCACAGATACGCAGTATTTT.

V and J are TRBV18 and TRBJ2-7; D unresolved. There are 18 residues in the CDR3. The germline gives CDR1 KGHSH, CDR2 LQKENI. Deletions cut 3 bases from V and 2 bases from J, with 23 bases between. In DNA form, the CDR3 reads TGTGCCAGCTCACCGCGAGTCAAAGGAGCGACCTTCCCCTACGAGCAGTACTTC. Translation: CASSPRVKGATFPYEQYF.

This chain links TRBV12-3 or TRBV12-4 with TRBJ2-3; D gene ambiguous. There are 15 residues in the CDR3. V lost 3 bases and J 6 bases, leaving 16 bases between the germline ends. This CDR3 is CASSLLKRDLDTQYF. The CDR3 nucleotides read TGTGCCAGCAGTTTGCTCAAGCGTGACCTGGATACGCAGTATTTT.

This clonotype occurred many times. The V and J genes are TRBV5-1 and TRBJ1-2; tentatively, D is TRBD1 (6 bases). This CDR3 has 15 amino acids. V dropped 3 bases and J dropped 1 base, with 13 bases sitting between them. CDR1 and CDR2 (germline): SGHRS, YFSETQ. CDR3 in amino acids: CASSSARDNNYGYTF. CDR3 DNA sequence: TGCGCCAGCAGCTCAGCCCGGGACAATAACTATGGCTACACCTTC.

CDR3 amino acids: CASSLQISGANVLTF. The DNA of the CDR3 is TGTGCCAGCAGTTTGCAGATCTCTGGGGCCAACGTCCTGACTTTC. The chain recombines TRBV12-3 or TRBV12-4 with TRBJ2-6; no clear D. The germline V and J ends were trimmed by 3 bases and 0 bases, with 6 bases remaining between them. CDR3 size: 15 residues.

This clonotype has just a few counts. The J gene is TRBJ2-7, the V gene TRBV10-3; 14 bases are a match to TRBD2. The CDR3 has 15 amino acids. In germline, CDR1 is ENHRY, CDR2 SYGVKD. V shed 7 bases and J 4 bases; nucleotides not matched to a gene: 6. As DNA, the CDR3 is TGTGCCATCACCGAGGGACTAGCGGGAGTATACGAGCAGTACTTC. Translating it yields CAITEGLAGVYEQYF.

The sample holds a few counts of this clonotype. V gene TRBV10-2 combines with J gene TRBJ2-1, with TRBD2 matching 10 bases. Trimming cost V 5 bases and J 4 bases; bases outside gene matches: 2. This CDR3 comprises 14 residues. Looked up from germline, CDR1 is WSHSY and CDR2 is SAAADI. Written as DNA, the CDR3 is TGCGCCAGCAGTCCACTAGCGGGATACAATGAGCAGTTCTTC. As protein: CASSPLAGYNEQFF.

The chain recombines TRBV29-1 with TRBJ2-5, with 7 bases identical to TRBD2. From germline, CDR1 is SQVTM and CDR2 ANQGSEA. CDR3 length equals 18 residues. Trimming removed 8 bases from V and 4 bases from J; junction bases left unmatched: 25. CDR3 residues: CSSGSRTSEEGHLETQYF. CDR3 nucleotides: TGCAGCAGCGGAAGCCGGACTAGTGAAGAGGGCCACCTAGAGACCCAGTACTTC.

This clonotype has ten or more counts. The gene calls are TRBV21-1 and TRBJ1-2; the table's D call, TRBD1, has no DNA check behind it. TRBV21-1 is a recognized pseudogene. This CDR3 comprises 17 residues. The CDR3 protein is CASSIPGGRREPYGYTF. The CDR3 bases are TGTGCCAGCAGCATTCCCGGGGGTCGCCGGGAGCCCTATGGCTACACCTTC.

This clonotype was counted only a few times. This chain uses TRBV6-5 with TRBJ2-7; TRBD1 agrees at 8 bases. The CDR3 has 12 residues. With 5 bases clipped from V and 5 bases from J, the junction kept 2 bases outside the gene matches. From germline, CDR1 is MNHEY and CDR2 SVGAGI. The CDR3 loop is CASSRDRNEQYF. The CDR3 nucleotides are TGTGCCAGCAGTCGGGACAGGAACGAGCAGTACTTC.

This clonotype was counted once. V and J are TRBV6-5 and TRBJ2-7; a weak D match, TRBD2 (7 bases). Trimming stripped 8 bases from V and 3 bases from J, with 17 bases between. The germline V gene encodes CDR1 MNHEY and CDR2 SVGAGI. The CDR3 length is 14 residues. The CDR3 DNA is TGTGCCAGCCGGGATGGGGGGGCCTTCTACGAGCAGTACTTC. Protein product: CASRDGGAFYEQYF.

This chain uses TRBV12-3 or TRBV12-4 with TRBJ2-1, with D hard to call. This CDR3 has 17 amino acids. Trimming cost V 5 bases and J 0 bases, with 17 bases left between them. DNA of the CDR3: TGTGCCAGCAGTCCTGATGGGCTCACGAGCTCCTACAATGAGCAGTTCTTC. Its translation is CASSPDGLTSSYNEQFF.

This clonotype occurred many times. The V and J genes are TRBV10-2 and TRBJ1-5, with 9 bases fitting TRBD1. CDR3 length: 15 amino acids. Germline lookup yields CDR1 WSHSY and CDR2 SAAADI. V gave up 6 bases and J gave up 4 bases; unmatched junction bases: 7. The CDR3 sequence: CASSDPGQGNQPQHF. DNA for the CDR3: TGCGCCAGCAGCGACCCGGGACAGGGAAATCAGCCCCAGCATTTT.

The chain couples TRBV5-1 to TRBJ2-1; D call uncertain. Germline lookup yields CDR1 SGHRS and CDR2 YFSETQ. V was clipped by 3 bases and J by 0 bases, with 10 bases between them. The CDR3 covers 15 residues. DNA of the CDR3: TGCGCCAGCAGCTACGACACAAACTCCTACAATGAGCAGTTCTTC. Protein sequence: CASSYDTNSYNEQFF.

The chain links TRBV5-1 to TRBJ1-1; 7 bases line up with TRBD1. This CDR3 is built from 12 residues. V shed 2 bases, J shed 6 bases, and the junction held 1 base outside the gene matches. Per the germline V gene, CDR1 is SGHRS and CDR2 is YFSETQ. The CDR3 DNA is TGCGCCAGCAGCTTACAGGGGCCTGAAGCTTTCTTT. This encodes CASSLQGPEAFF.

The genes are TRBV12-3 or TRBV12-4 and TRBJ2-7; 10 bases map to TRBD1. The CDR3 covers 15 residues. J lost 2 bases, V lost 4 bases, and 5 bases had no gene match. The DNA for the CDR3 is TGTGCCAGCAGTTGGGGGGACAGGGGCGCCTACGAGCAGTACTTC. This gives the protein CASSWGDRGAYEQYF.

This clonotype has only a few counts. The chain is built from TRBV5-1 and TRBJ1-1; D gene ambiguous. The germline CDR1 and CDR2 sequences are SGHRS and YFSETQ. CDR3 length: 13 amino acids. V was pared by 4 bases and J by 0 bases, with 7 bases between. CDR3 protein: CASSHPLNTEAFF. As DNA, the CDR3 is TGCGCCAGCAGCCACCCTTTGAACACTGAAGCTTTCTTT.

The chain recombines TRBV29-1 with TRBJ2-7, with D possibly matching TRBD2 (5 bases). CDR3 length equals 11 residues. Germline V CDR1 and CDR2: SQVTM, ANQGSEA. V lost 2 bases, J lost 4 bases, and 6 bases lay in between. Written as DNA, the CDR3 is TGCAGCGTTGAAAGAGGGTACGAGCAGTACTTC. Translated: CSVERGYEQYF.

This clonotype was seen many times. V gene TRBV12-3 or TRBV12-4 combines with J gene TRBJ1-1; D unresolved. The V gene lost 3 bases and the J gene lost 4 bases, with 12 bases spanning the gap. The length of the CDR3 is 14 residues. The CDR3 region is CASSFRRESTEAFF. Written as DNA, the CDR3 is TGTGCCAGCAGTTTTAGGAGGGAGAGCACTGAAGCTTTCTTT.